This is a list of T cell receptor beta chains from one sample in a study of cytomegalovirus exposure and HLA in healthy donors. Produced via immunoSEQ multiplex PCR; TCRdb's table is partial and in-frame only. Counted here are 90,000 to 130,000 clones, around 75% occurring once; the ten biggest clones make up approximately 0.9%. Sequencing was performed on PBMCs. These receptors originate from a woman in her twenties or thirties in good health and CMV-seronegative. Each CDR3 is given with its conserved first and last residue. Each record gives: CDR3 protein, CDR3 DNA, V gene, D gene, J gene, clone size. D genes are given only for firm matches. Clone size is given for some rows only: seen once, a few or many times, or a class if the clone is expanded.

CDR3aa: CSAVLLGEAFF
CDR3nt: TGCAGTGCTGTGTTACTCGGTGAAGCTTTCTTT
v_gene: TRBV20-1
d_gene: -
j_gene: TRBJ1-1
abundance: -

CDR3aa: CASSLGSDRAPEAFF
CDR3nt: TGTGCCAGCAGCTTAGGGTCCGACAGGGCGCCTGAAGCTTTCTTT
v_gene: TRBV7-6
d_gene: TRBD1
j_gene: TRBJ1-1
abundance: -

CDR3aa: CASSRTEGSWMRIGNAF
CDR3nt: TGTGCCAGCTCTCGAACAGAGGGAAGTTGGATGAGGATAGGTAACGCCTTC
v_gene: TRBV28
d_gene: -
j_gene: TRBJ1-2
abundance: -

CDR3aa: CASVETDVNQPQHF
CDR3nt: TGTGCCAGCGTAGAAACCGATGTCAATCAGCCCCAGCATTTT
v_gene: TRBV2
d_gene: -
j_gene: TRBJ1-5
abundance: -

CDR3aa: CASSQARGSYEQYF
CDR3nt: TGCGCCAGCAGCCAAGCTCGGGGGTCCTACGAGCAGTACTTC
v_gene: TRBV4-3
d_gene: -
j_gene: TRBJ2-7
abundance: -

CDR3aa: CASTTGGATEAFF
CDR3nt: TGTGCCAGCACCACGGGGGGGGCGACTGAAGCTTTCTTT
v_gene: TRBV27
d_gene: -
j_gene: TRBJ1-1
abundance: -

CDR3aa: CASSPQAGGRVSGNTIYF
CDR3nt: TGTGCCAGCAGCCCACAGGCAGGGGGCCGCGTCTCTGGAAACACCATATATTTT
v_gene: TRBV4-2
d_gene: TRBD1
j_gene: TRBJ1-3
abundance: -

CDR3aa: CASSQVTDTQYF
CDR3nt: TGCGCCAGCAGCCAGGTCACAGATACGCAGTATTTT
v_gene: TRBV5-1
d_gene: -
j_gene: TRBJ2-3
abundance: -

CDR3aa: CASSLIADTQYF
CDR3nt: TGTGCCAGCAGCTTGATCGCAGATACGCAGTATTTT
v_gene: TRBV5-6
d_gene: -
j_gene: TRBJ2-3
abundance: -

CDR3aa: CASSLPAGEAGELFF
CDR3nt: TGCGCCAGCAGCCTACCAGCGGGAGAGGCCGGGGAGCTGTTTTTT
v_gene: TRBV5-1
d_gene: TRBD2
j_gene: TRBJ2-2
abundance: -

CDR3aa: CASSEDRGNQPQHF
CDR3nt: TGTGCCAGCAGTGAGGACAGGGGCAATCAGCCCCAGCATTTT
v_gene: TRBV2
d_gene: TRBD1
j_gene: TRBJ1-5
abundance: few

CDR3aa: CASSLGGGYSPLHF
CDR3nt: TGCGCCAGCAGCTTGGGTGGAGGTTATTCACCCCTCCACTTT
v_gene: TRBV5-1
d_gene: -
j_gene: TRBJ1-6
abundance: -

CDR3aa: CASSFSVGAGTEAFF
CDR3nt: TGTGCCAGCAGCTTTTCCGTGGGAGCGGGAACTGAAGCTTTCTTT
v_gene: TRBV7-9
d_gene: -
j_gene: TRBJ1-1
abundance: -

CDR3aa: CASSERSSEQYF
CDR3nt: TGCGCCAGCAGCGAACGTAGCAGCGAGCAGTACTTC
v_gene: TRBV5-1
d_gene: -
j_gene: TRBJ2-7
abundance: -

CDR3aa: CASSLITGSQETQYF
CDR3nt: TGCGCCAGCAGCTTGATTACAGGGTCCCAAGAGACCCAGTACTTC
v_gene: TRBV5-1
d_gene: -
j_gene: TRBJ2-5
abundance: -

CDR3aa: CASSSDSGTGGFTF
CDR3nt: TGTGCCAGCAGCTCTGATTCCGGGACAGGGGGTTTCACCTTC
v_gene: TRBV6-5
d_gene: TRBD1
j_gene: TRBJ1-2
abundance: few

CDR3aa: CASSARSPGMNTEAFF
CDR3nt: TGTGCCAGCAGCGCCCGATCACCAGGCATGAACACTGAAGCTTTCTTT
v_gene: TRBV9
d_gene: -
j_gene: TRBJ1-1
abundance: -

CDR3aa: CASSLGQASSYNEQFF
CDR3nt: TGTGCCAGCAGCTTGGGGCAGGCGAGCTCCTACAATGAGCAGTTCTTC
v_gene: TRBV5-6
d_gene: -
j_gene: TRBJ2-1
abundance: -

CDR3aa: CASSLASRGDTEAFF
CDR3nt: TGCGCCAGCAGCTTGGCCTCTCGGGGGGACACTGAAGCTTTCTTT
v_gene: TRBV5-1
d_gene: -
j_gene: TRBJ1-1
abundance: -

CDR3aa: CASSRRPGLGGDTQYF
CDR3nt: TGTGCCAGCAGCCGACGGCCGGGCCTCGGGGGAGATACGCAGTATTTT
v_gene: TRBV14
d_gene: -
j_gene: TRBJ2-3
abundance: -

CDR3aa: CASSILGLGAFF
CDR3nt: TGTGCCAGTAGTATCCTCGGACTGGGGGCTTTCTTT
v_gene: TRBV19
d_gene: -
j_gene: TRBJ1-1
abundance: -

CDR3aa: CASSQDLEGTTSSPLHF
CDR3nt: TGCGCCAGCAGCCAAGATCTTGAGGGGACTACATCCTCACCCCTCCACTTT
v_gene: TRBV4-1
d_gene: -
j_gene: TRBJ1-6
abundance: -

CDR3aa: CASSQVRQGPYGQYF
CDR3nt: TGCGCCAGCAGCCAAGTAAGACAGGGCCCCTACGGGCAGTACTTC
v_gene: TRBV4-3
d_gene: TRBD1
j_gene: TRBJ2-7
abundance: -

CDR3aa: CASSLTGGGWEKLFF
CDR3nt: TGTGCCAGCAGTCTAACAGGGGGCGGGTGGGAAAAACTGTTTTTT
v_gene: TRBV6-1
d_gene: TRBD1
j_gene: TRBJ1-4
abundance: -

CDR3aa: CASSQVGSGNEQFF
CDR3nt: TGTGCCAGCAGCCAAGTCGGCAGCGGGAATGAGCAGTTCTTC
v_gene: TRBV14
d_gene: -
j_gene: TRBJ2-1
abundance: few

CDR3aa: CASSTQAGESYEQYF
CDR3nt: TGTGCCAGCAGCACCCAGGCGGGGGAATCCTACGAGCAGTACTTC
v_gene: TRBV7-2
d_gene: TRBD2
j_gene: TRBJ2-7
abundance: -

CDR3aa: CASSSRDRGRRYEQYF
CDR3nt: TGTGCCAGCAGTTCCAGGGACAGGGGAAGAAGATACGAGCAGTACTTC
v_gene: TRBV13
d_gene: TRBD1
j_gene: TRBJ2-7
abundance: few

CDR3aa: CASSPRGRAHEQYF
CDR3nt: TGCGCCAGCAGCCCCCGGGGGAGGGCGCACGAGCAGTACTTC
v_gene: TRBV5-1
d_gene: TRBD2
j_gene: TRBJ2-7
abundance: -

CDR3aa: CASSSGTGTLNYEQYF
CDR3nt: TGTGCCAGCTCCTCCGGGACAGGGACGTTAAACTACGAGCAGTACTTC
v_gene: TRBV18
d_gene: TRBD1
j_gene: TRBJ2-7
abundance: few

CDR3aa: CASSPGGQGWYGYTF
CDR3nt: TGTGCCAGCAGCCCGGGAGGACAGGGCTGGTATGGCTACACCTTC
v_gene: TRBV7-2
d_gene: TRBD1
j_gene: TRBJ1-2
abundance: -

CDR3aa: CASSLQGRAGELFF
CDR3nt: TGTGCCAGCAGCTTGCAGGGAAGGGCCGGGGAGCTGTTTTTT
v_gene: TRBV5-6
d_gene: -
j_gene: TRBJ2-2
abundance: -

CDR3aa: CASSGGHYGYTF
CDR3nt: TGTGCCAGCAGTGGAGGTCACTATGGCTACACCTTC
v_gene: TRBV6-5
d_gene: -
j_gene: TRBJ1-2
abundance: -

CDR3aa: CASSLEPGVSEAFF
CDR3nt: TGTGCCAGCAGTTTAGAGCCGGGGGTAAGTGAAGCTTTCTTT
v_gene: TRBV28
d_gene: -
j_gene: TRBJ1-1
abundance: -

CDR3aa: CASSQEWTSGNEQFF
CDR3nt: TGTGCCAGCAGCCAAGAGTGGACTAGCGGCAATGAGCAGTTCTTC
v_gene: TRBV4-2
d_gene: TRBD2
j_gene: TRBJ2-1
abundance: -

CDR3aa: CASSVEASAETQYF
CDR3nt: TGTGCCAGCAGCGTAGAGGCTAGCGCTGAGACCCAGTACTTC
v_gene: TRBV9
d_gene: -
j_gene: TRBJ2-5
abundance: -

CDR3aa: CATGQISGNTIYF
CDR3nt: TGTGCCACCGGGCAGATCTCTGGAAACACCATATATTTT
v_gene: TRBV15
d_gene: -
j_gene: TRBJ1-3
abundance: -

CDR3aa: CASSEDEGANTEAFF
CDR3nt: TGTGCCAGCAGTGAAGACGAGGGAGCTAACACTGAAGCTTTCTTT
v_gene: TRBV2
d_gene: -
j_gene: TRBJ1-1
abundance: once

CDR3aa: CASSFSGDETQYF
CDR3nt: TGTGCCAGCAGCTTTAGCGGGGATGAGACCCAGTACTTC
v_gene: TRBV13
d_gene: TRBD2
j_gene: TRBJ2-5
abundance: -

CDR3aa: CAWGGTGDTSGYEQYF
CDR3nt: TGTGCCTGGGGCGGGACAGGGGATACCTCGGGCTACGAGCAGTACTTC
v_gene: TRBV30
d_gene: TRBD1
j_gene: TRBJ2-7
abundance: -

CDR3aa: CASSGTANTEAFF
CDR3nt: TGTGCCAGCAGCGGGACAGCGAACACTGAAGCTTTCTTT
v_gene: TRBV14
d_gene: TRBD1
j_gene: TRBJ1-1
abundance: -

CDR3aa: CASSRNTGGGWTEAFF
CDR3nt: TGCGCCAGCAGCCGAAATACAGGGGGCGGATGGACTGAAGCTTTCTTT
v_gene: TRBV5-1
d_gene: TRBD1
j_gene: TRBJ1-1
abundance: -

CDR3aa: CASSGLKGGGTGELFF
CDR3nt: TGTGCCAGCAGTGGTTTGAAGGGGGGGGGCACCGGGGAGCTGTTTTTT
v_gene: TRBV2
d_gene: -
j_gene: TRBJ2-2
abundance: -

CDR3aa: CASSFNTGMVNTEAFF
CDR3nt: TGTGCCAGCAGCTTTAATACAGGGATGGTGAACACTGAAGCTTTCTTT
v_gene: TRBV7-2
d_gene: -
j_gene: TRBJ1-1
abundance: -

CDR3aa: CASSLNTGPSAGEQFF
CDR3nt: TGTGCTAGCAGCTTAAATACCGGGCCCTCGGCGGGGGAGCAGTTCTTC
v_gene: TRBV7-7
d_gene: -
j_gene: TRBJ2-1
abundance: -

CDR3aa: CASSLGGTEGSPLHF
CDR3nt: TGCGCCAGCAGCTTGGGGGGGACAGAGGGTTCACCCCTCCACTTT
v_gene: TRBV5-1
d_gene: TRBD1
j_gene: TRBJ1-6
abundance: -

CDR3aa: CASTPGGAGVETQYF
CDR3nt: TGTGCCAGCACCCCTGGGGGAGCGGGAGTGGAGACCCAGTACTTC
v_gene: TRBV28
d_gene: TRBD2
j_gene: TRBJ2-5
abundance: -

CDR3aa: CAWSVMRYGYTF
CDR3nt: TGTGCCTGGAGTGTAATGCGGTATGGCTACACCTTC
v_gene: TRBV30
d_gene: -
j_gene: TRBJ1-2
abundance: few

CDR3aa: CASSPLPGTSYEQYF
CDR3nt: TGTGCCAGCAGCCCTCTACCCGGGACATCGTACGAGCAGTACTTC
v_gene: TRBV7-2
d_gene: -
j_gene: TRBJ2-7
abundance: -

CDR3aa: CASIPQGAPSEAFF
CDR3nt: TGTGCCAGCATTCCACAGGGGGCTCCCTCTGAAGCTTTCTTT
v_gene: TRBV6-5
d_gene: TRBD1
j_gene: TRBJ1-1
abundance: few

CDR3aa: CASSRSPDLPYEQYF
CDR3nt: TGTGCCAGCAGTAGGTCACCGGACTTACCCTACGAGCAGTACTTC
v_gene: TRBV27
d_gene: -
j_gene: TRBJ2-7
abundance: -

CDR3aa: CASSLVSGYDEQYF
CDR3nt: TGTGCCAGCAGCTTAGTTTCAGGGTACGACGAGCAGTACTTC
v_gene: TRBV11-3
d_gene: -
j_gene: TRBJ2-7
abundance: -

CDR3aa: CAWSANLGGGYGYTF
CDR3nt: TGTGCCTGGAGTGCTAACCTAGGGGGCGGCTATGGCTACACCTTC
v_gene: TRBV30
d_gene: TRBD1
j_gene: TRBJ1-2
abundance: -

CDR3aa: CASSSRGGGESTDTQYF
CDR3nt: TGCGCCAGCTCCTCCCGGGGGGGCGGGGAGAGCACAGATACGCAGTATTTT
v_gene: TRBV5-1
d_gene: TRBD2
j_gene: TRBJ2-3
abundance: -

CDR3aa: CASSLVLGSGNTIYF
CDR3nt: TGTGCCAGCAGCTTAGTACTTGGCTCTGGAAACACCATATATTTT
v_gene: TRBV7-6
d_gene: -
j_gene: TRBJ1-3
abundance: -

CDR3aa: CASMGRGRAGGETQYF
CDR3nt: TGTGCCAGTATGGGGAGGGGGAGGGCCGGGGGGGAGACCCAGTACTTC
v_gene: TRBV19
d_gene: -
j_gene: TRBJ2-5
abundance: -

CDR3aa: CASSATGDGNTIYF
CDR3nt: TGTGCCAGCAGCGCCACAGGGGATGGAAACACCATATATTTT
v_gene: TRBV9
d_gene: TRBD1
j_gene: TRBJ1-3
abundance: few

CDR3aa: CASSEATSGGDSEQFF
CDR3nt: TGTGCCAGCAGTGAAGCGACTAGCGGGGGGGATAGTGAGCAGTTCTTC
v_gene: TRBV2
d_gene: TRBD2
j_gene: TRBJ2-1
abundance: -

CDR3aa: CASSFGSGNTIYF
CDR3nt: TGCGCCAGCAGCTTCGGCTCTGGAAACACCATATATTTT
v_gene: TRBV5-1
d_gene: -
j_gene: TRBJ1-3
abundance: -

CDR3aa: CASTWQVSGRKAGELFF
CDR3nt: TGTGCCAGCACCTGGCAGGTTAGCGGGAGAAAAGCCGGGGAGCTGTTTTTT
v_gene: TRBV2
d_gene: TRBD2
j_gene: TRBJ2-2
abundance: -